The 22 T cell receptor beta chains given below trace back to one sample, sequenced in a study of Ad26.COV2.S vaccination and SARS-CoV-2 variants. The protocol was immunoSEQ multiplex PCR, while the TCRdb copy is restricted to in-frame clones and leaves out a portion. This sample has roughly 700,000 clones, with 89% found just once. The treatment is: roughly 20 received Ad26.COV2.S at low or high dose, single or two shots; about five received placebo; per-sample allocation not given. Sampling took place 63 days after the first vaccine or placebo injection. The source was peripheral blood, collected in a trial of Ad26.COV2.S vaccine versus placebo. The origin of the receptors is a person between 18 and 59 years old who received the Ad26.COV2.S COVID-19 vaccine or a placebo.

The rearrangement uses TRBV27 and TRBJ2-7; weak D call: TRBD1 (5 bases). The CDR3 is 10 amino acids. Trimming shortened V by 8 bases and J by 6 bases, and 8 bases separated the two germline ends. Per germline, CDR1 MNHEY and CDR2 SMNVEV (reference sequence). The CDR3, as DNA: TGTGCCAGCGGGGCCCGCGAGCAGTACTTC. Its translation is CASGAREQYF.

This clone was counted a single time. This chain connects TRBV2 to TRBJ1-2; no firm D call. The CDR3 loop spans 12 amino acids. V dropped 2 bases and J dropped 7 bases, with 8 bases sitting between them. The germline V gene encodes CDR1 SNHLY and CDR2 FYNNEI. For the CDR3, the DNA is TGTGCCAGCAGTGAAACGGAGGGTGGCTACACCTTC. It encodes CASSETEGGYTF.

This clone was recorded a few times. The rearrangement uses TRBV5-6 and TRBJ1-1; D gene unclear. V was cut by 1 base and J by 7 bases, with 8 bases left in between. The CDR3 length is 12 residues. CDR1 is SGHDT, CDR2 YYEEEE, per germline. The DNA for the CDR3 is TGTGCCAGCAGCTTGTGGCGTGGTGAAGCTTTCTTT. The encoded protein is CASSLWRGEAFF.

V usage is TRBV4-2 and J usage is TRBJ1-6; possibly TRBD1 for D (6 bases). This CDR3 comprises 16 residues. Germline CDR1 reads LGHNA; CDR2 reads YNFKEQ. The ends were cut back, 4 bases at V and 0 bases at J, with 10 bases in the middle. The CDR3 loop is CASSPDSSSYNSPLHF. CDR3 DNA sequence: TGTGCCAGCAGCCCGGACAGCAGCTCCTATAATTCACCCCTCCACTTT.

This rearrangement joins TRBV11-3 to TRBJ2-7, with TRBD2 matching over 13 bases. The CDR3 covers 16 residues. Per the germline V gene, CDR1 is SGHNT and CDR2 is YENEEA. V gave up 6 bases and J gave up 3 bases; unmatched junction bases: 8. CDR3 region: CASSPDGTSGNYEQYF. The CDR3 DNA is TGTGCCAGCAGTCCGGACGGGACTAGCGGGAACTACGAGCAGTACTTC.

The V call is TRBV16, the J call TRBJ1-2, with TRBD1 matching 9 bases. Trimming at V came to 2 bases and at J to 8 bases, leaving 12 bases not matched to a gene. The CDR3 runs to 16 residues. CDR1 is KGHSY and CDR2 is FQNENV in the germline V gene. CDR3 sequence reads: CASSQMPSGTGIGYTF. As DNA, the CDR3 is TGTGCCAGCAGCCAAATGCCGTCCGGGACAGGGATCGGCTACACCTTC. Drawing the rest from reference TRBV16 and TRBJ1-2, the complete variable domain is GEEVAQTPKHLVRGEGQKAKLYCAPIKGHSYVFWYQQVLKNEFKFLISFQNENVFDETGMPKERFSAKCLPNSPCSLEIQATKLEDSAVYFCASSQMPSGTGIGYTFGSGTRLTVV.

The chain recombines TRBV6-5 with TRBJ1-1; a possible D gene is TRBD1 (5 bases). The CDR3 length is 13 residues. Trimming shortened V by 6 bases and J by 1 base, and 9 bases separated the two germline ends. Germline CDR1 and CDR2: MNHEY and SVGAGI. CDR3 protein: CASRGPKNTEAFF. In DNA, the CDR3 is TGTGCCAGCAGGGGACCGAAGAACACTGAAGCTTTCTTT.

This clone was seen many times. The CDR3 DNA reads TGTGCCAGCAGTGAAAATGGGGGCCGCAATGAAAAACTGTTTTTT. This translates into CASSENGGRNEKLFF. The chain couples TRBV6-1 to TRBJ1-4; possible D gene TRBD1, 6 bases. The CDR3 is 15 amino acids. Trimming left V 2 bases short and J 5 bases short, with 12 bases between. Germline V lookup: CDR1 MNHNS, CDR2 SASEGT.

The V call is TRBV10-3, the J call TRBJ2-1; tentative D call: TRBD1 (6 bases). The V end was cut by 4 bases, the J end by 2 bases, with 6 bases between. The length of the CDR3 is 13 residues. Germline-derived CDR1 and CDR2 are ENHRY and SYGVKD. CDR3 residues: CAISGTAYNEQFF. CDR3 DNA sequence: TGTGCCATCAGTGGGACAGCCTACAATGAGCAGTTCTTC.

The rearrangement links TRBV12-3 or TRBV12-4 to TRBJ2-1; no reliable D call. The CDR3 spans 13 residues. V dropped 4 bases and J dropped 5 bases, with 9 bases sitting between them. The CDR3 loop is CASSSRTHNEQFF. For the CDR3, the DNA is TGTGCCAGCAGTTCCCGGACGCACAATGAGCAGTTCTTC.

Of note for this clone: Within the sample, other DNA sequences also encode this same CDR3. The CDR3 sequence: CATSDFSYTEAFF. For the CDR3, the DNA is TGTGCCACCAGTGATTTCTCATACACTGAAGCTTTCTTT. The V gene is TRBV24-1, the J gene TRBJ1-1; D unclear. Germline-derived CDR1 and CDR2 are KGHDR and SFDVKD. Trimming pared 1 base from V and 3 bases from J, leaving 5 bases between. The CDR3 loop spans 13 amino acids.

The chain uses TRBV7-2 and TRBJ1-2; a weak D match, TRBD1 (6 bases). V was pared by 0 bases and J by 3 bases, with 11 bases between. The germline CDR1 and CDR2 sequences are SGHTA and FQGNSA. The CDR3 is 15 amino acids. CDR3 amino acids: CASSLAAGAHYGYTF. CDR3 DNA: TGTGCCAGCAGCTTAGCGGCAGGGGCTCACTATGGCTACACCTTC.

Only a few counts were recorded for this clone. The rearrangement uses TRBV7-9 and TRBJ1-3, with a possible D match to TRBD1 (5 bases). Germline V CDR1 and CDR2: SEHNR, FQNEAQ (reference sequence). The CDR3 consists of 16 residues. The germline V and J ends were trimmed by 1 base and 0 bases, with 10 bases remaining between them. The CDR3: CASSLGAGSSGNTIYF. In DNA, the CDR3 is TGTGCCAGCAGCTTAGGGGCAGGGAGCTCTGGAAACACCATATATTTT.

This chain joins TRBV10-2 and TRBJ2-3; no definite D call. Germline CDR1 reads WSHSY; CDR2 reads SAAADI. The CDR3 runs 16 residues. V was clipped by 4 bases and J by 0 bases, with 14 bases between them. This CDR3 reads CASSVNTTASTDTQYF. The CDR3 DNA follows: TGCGCCAGCAGTGTCAACACCACCGCTAGCACAGATACGCAGTATTTT.

This clone was seen a single time. The rearrangement uses TRBV5-1 and TRBJ2-1, with 8 bases that match TRBD2. Germline CDR1 reads SGHRS; CDR2 reads YFSETQ. With 8 bases clipped from V and 4 bases from J, the junction kept 5 bases outside the gene matches. The CDR3 sequence is 13 residues long. The CDR3 DNA sequence: TGCGCCAGTTACGGGGGGGCGTACAATGAGCAGTTCTTC. Translating it yields CASYGGAYNEQFF.

This clone came up a few times. The chain couples TRBV4-2 to TRBJ2-1; D possibly corresponds to TRBD1 (6 bases). V lost 2 bases, J lost 4 bases, and 15 bases lay in between. The CDR3 runs to 16 residues. The V gene's germline CDR1 is LGHNA and CDR2 YNFKEQ. CDR3 loop: CASSQINPGTYNEQFF. CDR3 nucleotides: TGTGCCAGCAGCCAAATAAACCCGGGGACATACAATGAGCAGTTCTTC.

The chain has TRBV5-6 and TRBJ2-5; a weak D match, TRBD2 (6 bases). The CDR3 spans 15 residues. V shed 0 bases and J shed 5 bases, with 14 bases lying between them. Germline assignment: CDR1 SGHDT and CDR2 YYEEEE. CDR3 loop: CASSLVRGWEETQYF. In DNA, the CDR3 is TGTGCCAGCAGCTTGGTGCGGGGTTGGGAGGAGACCCAGTACTTC.

The V gene is TRBV6-5, the J gene TRBJ1-5; D might be TRBD1 (6 bases). The length of the CDR3 is 15 residues. The V end was cut by 0 bases, the J end by 5 bases, with 11 bases between. Germline CDR1 is MNHEY and CDR2 is SVGAGI. CDR3 nucleotide sequence: TGTGCCAGCAGTTACTCCCGGGACACCTATCAGCCCCAGCATTTT. It specifies CASSYSRDTYQPQHF.

The J gene is TRBJ1-5, the V gene TRBV10-1, with 7 bases identical to TRBD1. Trimming took 5 bases from V and 4 from J; bases not matched to a gene: 14. Germline values: CDR1 WNHNN, CDR2 SYGVQD (reference sequence). The CDR3 sequence is 17 residues long. As DNA, the CDR3 is TGCGCCAGCAGTCCCTATCCTTCGACAGGGTGGAATCAGCCCCAGCATTTT. It encodes CASSPYPSTGWNQPQHF.

V and J are TRBV18 and TRBJ2-7; a weak D match, TRBD2 (6 bases). Germline CDR1 reads KGHSH; CDR2 reads LQKENI. The V end lost 2 bases, the J end lost 6 bases, and 17 bases lay between the germline ends. CDR3 length: 15 amino acids. CDR3 region: CASSPNYGGSAEQYF. CDR3 bases: TGTGCCAGCTCACCAAACTACGGAGGGTCGGCCGAGCAGTACTTC.

The chain is built from TRBV7-9 and TRBJ2-1; the D gene is possibly TRBD1 (5 bases). The germline V gene encodes CDR1 SEHNR and CDR2 FQNEAQ (reference sequence). There are 15 residues in the CDR3. V was cut by 7 bases and J by 0 bases, with 13 bases left in between. The CDR3 DNA is TGTGCCAGCACCTCCGGACACAACTCCTACAATGAGCAGTTCTTC. Translated: CASTSGHNSYNEQFF.

The CDR3, as DNA: TGTGCCAGCGCGCAGAGGGCAGATACGCAGTATTTT. It is translated as CASAQRADTQYF. This chain uses TRBV19 with TRBJ2-3; TRBD2 is a possible D gene (5 bases). The germline V and J ends were trimmed by 9 bases and 4 bases, with 11 bases remaining between them. The CDR3 has 12 amino acids. In germline, CDR1 is LNHDA, CDR2 SQIVND (reference sequence).